These T cell receptor beta chains were read from a single sample in a study of blood T cell repertoires in COVID-19. Generated by immunoSEQ multiplex PCR, the TCRdb table keeps only in-frame clones and is missing some. The table includes about 300,000 clones, 70% to 90% detected once. The sample was PBMCs or T cells enriched from blood (not recorded which). Receptor source: a woman under 30 who had recovered from COVID-19. CDR3s include the opening cysteine and the closing phenylalanine or tryptophan. The D gene is left open where the match is weak. Clone size is given for some rows only: seen once, a few or many times, or a class if the clone is expanded.

v_gene	j_gene	d_gene	abundance	CDR3nt	CDR3aa
TRBV20-1	TRBJ2-1	TRBD2	.	TGCAGTGCTAGTAGGGGACCGGGACTAGCGGGAAAATATGACAATGAGCAGTTCTTC	CSASRGPGLAGKYDNEQFF
TRBV7-9	TRBJ1-5	.	.	TGTGCCAGCACCGCAGACGGGGATCAGCCCCAGCATTTT	CASTADGDQPQHF
TRBV7-2	TRBJ1-2	.	.	TGTGCCAGCAGCTTAGCGGCGGCGAACTATGGCTACACCTTC	CASSLAAANYGYTF
TRBV18	TRBJ2-3	TRBD2	.	TGTGCCAGCTCACCAGTTACTAGCGGGCAAGATACGCAGTATTTT	CASSPVTSGQDTQYF
TRBV3-1/TRBV3-2	TRBJ1-2	TRBD1	once	TGTGCCAGCAGCCAATCAGGGGGCAGCTATGGCTACACCTTC	CASSQSGGSYGYTF
TRBV4-1	TRBJ2-7	TRBD2	many	TGCGCCAGCAGCCACCGGACTAGCGGGAGCTCCTACGAGCAGTACTTC	CASSHRTSGSSYEQYF
TRBV7-8	TRBJ1-1	.	.	TGTGCCAGCAGCTTATTGGTTGCTGGAGGGAGGGACACTGAAGCTTTCTTT	CASSLLVAGGRDTEAFF
TRBV9	TRBJ1-6	.	.	TGTGCCAGCAGCGCGCAACCGGCCGCAGTGGGGCTCCCCCTCCACTTT	CASSAQPAAVGLPLHF
TRBV18	TRBJ2-3	.	.	TGTGCCAGCTCACCGTTCCGGGACACCACAGATACGCAGTATTTT	CASSPFRDTTDTQYF
TRBV19	TRBJ2-3	.	.	TGTGCCAGTAGTCTGGGGGGTAGCGCTAGCACAGATACGCAGTATTTT	CASSLGGSASTDTQYF
TRBV28	TRBJ2-2	.	few	TGTGCCAGCAGTTTAGTTAATTCCGGGGAGCTGTTTTTT	CASSLVNSGELFF
TRBV5-1	TRBJ1-1	.	.	TGCGCCAGCAGCACCCTCTTCCAGGGAGGGAGGAACACTGAAGCTTTCTTT	CASSTLFQGGRNTEAFF
TRBV27	TRBJ2-3	.	.	TGTGCCAGCAGTTTGATGGTCCAGTACACAGATACGCAGTATTTT	CASSLMVQYTDTQYF
TRBV3-1/TRBV3-2	TRBJ2-1	TRBD2	.	TGTGCCAGCAGCCTAGCGGGGGGGCCAGGTAATGAGCAGTTCTTC	CASSLAGGPGNEQFF
TRBV5-1	TRBJ1-1	TRBD1	.	TGCGCCAGCAGCTTGGGGTTGACAGGGGATGAAGCTTTCTTT	CASSLGLTGDEAFF
TRBV12-5	TRBJ2-5	TRBD2	.	TGTGCTAGTGGTTCCCCCCTAGGGGAAGCGGGGGAAGAGACCCAGTACTTC	CASGSPLGEAGEETQYF
TRBV27	TRBJ2-7	TRBD1	.	TGTGCCAGCAGGCGACAGGGCTTCACCTACGAGCAGTACTTC	CASRRQGFTYEQYF
TRBV7-3	TRBJ2-1	TRBD2	.	TGTGCCAGCAGCTTTGCTAGCGGGGGGGAGCAGTTCTTC	CASSFASGGEQFF
TRBV19	TRBJ2-3	TRBD2	.	TGTGCCAGTAGCCTTAGCGGGGACCTCACAGATACGCAGTATTTT	CASSLSGDLTDTQYF
TRBV11-2	TRBJ2-2	TRBD2	.	TGTGCCAGCAGCCCTCACGGGGGGGCCGGCACCGGGGAGCTGTTTTTT	CASSPHGGAGTGELFF
TRBV10-2	TRBJ2-3	TRBD2	.	TGCGCCAGCACCCTAGGGGCTAGCGGGAGATCGGATACGCAGTATTTT	CASTLGASGRSDTQYF
TRBV14	TRBJ1-6	TRBD1	few	TGTGCCAGCAGCCTGACAGGGGATTCACCCCTCCACTTT	CASSLTGDSPLHF
TRBV25-1	TRBJ2-5	TRBD1	once	TGTGCCAGCAGTGACGGACAGGTGGAAGAGACCCAGTACTTC	CASSDGQVEETQYF
TRBV30	TRBJ2-7	TRBD1	.	TGTGCCTGGAGTCCGACAGGGGGGGCCTACGAGCAGTACTTC	CAWSPTGGAYEQYF
TRBV19	TRBJ1-1	TRBD1	.	TGTGCCAGTAGTTTAAGGACAGGCCAAGGTGGCGCTGAAGCTTTCTTT	CASSLRTGQGGAEAFF
TRBV6-6	TRBJ2-5	TRBD1	once	TGTGCCAGCAGTTATGGGACAGCAGAAGAGACCCAGTACTTC	CASSYGTAEETQYF
TRBV5-1	TRBJ1-2	TRBD1	.	TGCGCCAGCAGCAGCCCGGACAGGGCTGGCTACACCTTC	CASSSPDRAGYTF
TRBV6-2/TRBV6-3	TRBJ2-3	.	.	TGTGCCAGCAGTTACCCAACGCAGTATTTT	CASSYPTQYF
TRBV3-1/TRBV3-2	TRBJ1-1	TRBD1	.	TGTGCCAGCAGTCTCCAGGGACAGGTCACTGAAGCTTTCTTT	CASSLQGQVTEAFF
TRBV30	TRBJ1-4	TRBD1	.	TGTGCCTGGGGCAGGGGGTCGGCAACTAATGAAAAACTGTTTTTT	CAWGRGSATNEKLFF
TRBV7-9	TRBJ1-1	TRBD1	once	TGTGCCAGCAGCAACCGGGACAGGGACTACACTGAAGCTTTCTTT	CASSNRDRDYTEAFF
TRBV9	TRBJ2-3	TRBD2	.	TGTGCCAGCAGTGTTAGCGGGGGGACCAGCACAGATACGCAGTATTTT	CASSVSGGTSTDTQYF
TRBV24-1	TRBJ2-7	.	.	TGTGCCACCAGTGATACGGGGGGCGGCTACGAGCAGTACTTC	CATSDTGGGYEQYF
TRBV6-6	TRBJ1-4	TRBD1	.	TGTGCCAGCAGTCAATCACCCGGGACAGGGGCTGCAACTAATGAAAAACTGTTTTTT	CASSQSPGTGAATNEKLFF
TRBV19	TRBJ2-3	TRBD2	.	TGTGCCAGTAGCACGGGACTAGATAGCACAGATACGCAGTATTTT	CASSTGLDSTDTQYF
TRBV4-2	TRBJ2-1	TRBD2	.	TGTGCCAGCAGCCAAGAAGCTAGCGGGCCTTACAATGAGCAGTTCTTC	CASSQEASGPYNEQFF
TRBV5-1	TRBJ2-3	TRBD1	.	TGCGCCAGCAGCACCGGGACAGGGGGGATTAGGACGCAGTATTTT	CASSTGTGGIRTQYF
TRBV28	TRBJ1-1	.	.	TGTGCCAGCAGTTTCGGGGTCTCTGAAGCTTTCTTT	CASSFGVSEAFF
TRBV9	TRBJ1-6	.	.	TGTGCCAGCAGCGTAGATAGTGGTTCACCCCTCCACTTT	CASSVDSGSPLHF
TRBV11-2	TRBJ1-2	.	.	TGTGCCAGCAGCTTACAGGGAAATGGCTACACCTTC	CASSLQGNGYTF
TRBV10-3	TRBJ2-1	TRBD2	.	TGTGCCATCAGTAATATACTAGCGGACTCGTACAATGAGCAGTTCTTC	CAISNILADSYNEQFF
TRBV27	TRBJ1-6	.	.	TGTGCCAGCAGTTTGGTACAGGAGTTGGGTTCACCCCTCCACTTT	CASSLVQELGSPLHF
TRBV3-1/TRBV3-2	TRBJ2-2	.	once	TGTGCCAGCAGCCCCTATGGGGGGGGCGCCGCCGGGGAGCTGTTTTTT	CASSPYGGGAAGELFF
TRBV9	TRBJ2-1	.	.	TGTGCCAGTTCTTTGACGAGCGAGTCCATCTACAATGAGCAGTTCTTC	CASSLTSESIYNEQFF
TRBV27	TRBJ2-7	TRBD1	.	TGTGCCAGCAGTCCCGGACAGGCTATCTCCTACGAGCAGTACTTC	CASSPGQAISYEQYF
TRBV19	TRBJ1-1	TRBD1	.	TGTGCCAGTAGTATATACACAGGGGGCACAAACACTGAAGCTTTCTTT	CASSIYTGGTNTEAFF
TRBV30	TRBJ1-1	TRBD1	.	TGTGCCTGGAGTGTAGGGACAGGACAGAACACTGAAGCTTTCTTT	CAWSVGTGQNTEAFF
TRBV7-2	TRBJ2-1	TRBD2	.	TGTGCCAGCAGCTGGGTGGGACTAGCTAGTGGTGAGCAGTTCTTC	CASSWVGLASGEQFF
TRBV28	TRBJ1-5	TRBD1	.	TGTGCCAGCAGTCTAACCACAGGGGGAGACAATCAGCCCCAGCATTTT	CASSLTTGGDNQPQHF
TRBV6-5	TRBJ2-2	.	.	TGTGCCAGCAGTTATATGGCAGCCGGGGAGCTGTTTTTT	CASSYMAAGELFF
TRBV7-2	TRBJ1-5	.	.	TGTGCCAGCAGCTTTGGCGGGGAGGGCAATCAGCCCCAGCATTTT	CASSFGGEGNQPQHF
TRBV19	TRBJ1-6	.	.	TGTGCCAGTAACACAGGGCCGCAGAGCTCCTATAATTCACCCCTCCACTTT	CASNTGPQSSYNSPLHF
TRBV9	TRBJ1-4	TRBD1	.	TGTGCCAGCAGCGCTTTACAGGGGCCTAATGAAAAACTGTTTTTT	CASSALQGPNEKLFF
TRBV27	TRBJ1-1	.	.	TGTGCCAGCAGTTTAAGGGGTAATGTGCCTGAAGCTTTCTTT	CASSLRGNVPEAFF
TRBV5-8	TRBJ2-6	.	few	TGTGCCAGCAGCTTTCTCGGGGCCAACGTCCTGACTTTC	CASSFLGANVLTF